Detailed here is one TCR beta chain. Its antigen remains undetermined. Base-call qualities are not available, and no considerably larger clone is one nucleotide away. Sequencing relied on an Illumina NovaSeq 6000. TCRalpha and TCRbeta cDNA libraries were constructed by 5'RACE with constant-segment primers, with sample barcodes and unique molecular identifiers being introduced. RNA was extracted from every sample with Trizol reagent. Library amplification was performed in two PCR steps, and a second sample barcode and Illumina TruSeq adapters were introduced in the second step. Libraries were sequenced on an Illumina NovaSeq with 2 x 150 bp paired-end reads. In the authors' own workflow: Demultiplexing of reads and collapsing into UMI-guided consensus sequences were performed with migec v1.2.7. Using mixcr v2.1.11, UMI consensuses were aligned to TRA and TRB V and J templates and then assembled into clonotypes. A clonotype was counted as expanded or contracted only if both edgeR and NoisET called the change significant, with noise models trained on biological replicates. For edgeR calls, the thresholds were a false discovery rate-adjusted p below 0.01 and a log2 fold-change of 1. PCA with hierarchical clustering of max-normalized trajectories of the 1000 most abundant clonotypes was used as exploratory dynamics analysis. Separately sequenced CD4+ and CD8+ repertoires were used to assign the CD4 or CD8 phenotype of responding clones. The public sequencing data were trimmed at Q25 with fastp and processed into clonotypes with MiXCR by TCRdb, which kept only in-frame beta chains. Identical CDR3 protein sequences are pooled into one entry, listed with their most common genes and DNA. TCRdb's processing, not the authors', yielded these V and J calls. The sample yields more than 4,500 distinct CDR3 sequences; about 24% were counted once. The ten largest clones capture roughly 2.2% of the sample.

This record belongs to a study of T-cell memory formation after mild COVID-19 (TCRdb year 2021). The study in broad terms: TCR sequence clusters from the two donors were largely donor specific. In a couple of donors, T-cell clones that expanded and contracted after mild COVID-19 were followed by sequencing TCRalpha and TCRbeta repertoires longitudinally. The cohort comprised two young, previously healthy adult volunteers, one female and one male.

Ficoll-Paque density gradient centrifugation was the method used to isolate PBMCs. The paper's findings and limits, for the study overall: Contracting CD4+ clones were located mainly in the CM and EM memory subsets, whereas CD8+ clones were found to be enriched in EMRA. Some responding clones were detected in pre-infection memory, which suggested that pre-existing cross-reactive memory T cells had joined the SARS-CoV-2 response. Whether the second-wave clones peaking on day 37 were SARS-CoV-2 specific was not confirmed. Only two mild cases were covered by the study, and larger cohorts that include severe cases with pre-infection samples were considered necessary. Balanced CD4/CD8 phenotypes were observed for clones contracting from day 15 to 85, whereas a bias towards CD4+ was observed for a second wave of clones expanding from day 15 to 37.

V is pruned by 4 bases and J by 1 base, leaving 3 bases of the junction without a gene match. The germline V gene sets CDR1 to SGHRS and CDR2 to YFSETQ. Reading from cysteine to phenylalanine, the CDR3 counts 14 amino acids. The sequence is cut down to CDR3 DNA, 42 bases in frame from base 1. This TCR came from an adult who had mild COVID-19 (a few samples of this study predate the infection). The sample titles of this study are shuffled in the database, so cell type and time point are left out. The chain joins TRBV5-1 to TRBJ2-5, with 8 bases matching TRBD2. Sequencing was carried out using PBMCs or a T cell subset sorted from them (not recorded which). At the DNA level, the sequence is TGCGCCAGCAGCCCAGGGACTAGCCAAGAGACCCAGTACTTC. Its protein reads: CASSPGTSQETQYF.